The TCR beta chain under discussion was sequenced for a study of cytomegalovirus exposure and HLA in healthy donors (dated by TCRdb to the late 2010s). About the study as a whole: An earlier analysis of several hundred of the donors reported about 300 Gb of sequence data and 90 million to 120 million unique TCR beta sequences obtained from some 200 million T cells. An early release that covered roughly 600 HLA-typed donors contained approximately 320 gigabases of sequencing data and around 85 million unique TCR sequences. Of the 398 genotyped donors, 70% to 90% were placed in the genetic ancestry cluster associated with self-reported Caucasian donors. The study aimed to test whether signatures of past pathogen exposure could be identified by cataloging public T cell receptors. The study profiled the T cell repertoires of hundreds of subjects by immunosequencing and related them to cytomegalovirus serostatus. Along with the 666-subject first cohort, a separate validation cohort of over 90 different subjects was used. The study combined high-throughput TCR immunosequencing, statistical association of individual TCRs with disease status, and machine learning to predict cytomegalovirus infection status. To study patterns of TCR occurrence, a later analysis re-analyzed previously published TCR beta repertoires from several hundred donors and added high-resolution HLA genotyping. Rather than drawing on any new phenotypic data, the later analysis identified candidate immune exposures from TCR beta sequences and the way those sequences occurred across donors. An earlier analysis of approximately 580 of the donors used high-throughput TCR beta sequencing to judge whether each TCR beta V gene segment behaved as functional or pseudogenic. Alongside the repertoire data, information on donor age, sex, ethnicity and CMV serostatus was compiled. Genome-wide SNP genotypes for about 65% of the roughly 670 donors were used in a later genetic analysis, which treated that subset as a discovery cohort. Every repertoire in the discovery cohort had been generated on one and the same sequencing platform. Both class I and class II loci were covered by HLA typing, at four-digit resolution. Typing coverage differed by locus: A, B, C, DRB1 and DQB1 were typed in roughly 629-640 donors, DQA1 in approximately 520, DPA1 in around 580, and DPB1 in just under 490. Because of strong linkage in the cohort, four to six DR-DQ haplotypes were treated as single units for association and clustering. Among a few hundred genotyped donors of the cohort, an average of around 240,000 unique TCR beta nucleotide sequences were sequenced per donor, approximately 20% of them non-productive.

With regard to this clone: Which antigen it targets is not known. The sample holds no much larger clone one base away, and base qualities are not on file.

Library method: the immunoSEQ multiplex PCR assay. A mixture of 60 forward primers for TCR Vbeta segments and 13 reverse primers for TCR Jbeta segments was used in the multiplex PCR. Amplification of the CDR3 region of rearranged TCR beta genes was performed with a multiplex PCR assay on genomic DNA. On the Illumina HiSeq System, the amplified TCR beta libraries were sequenced as 87-base-pair reads. Concerning the study's data processing: Across the roughly 700 repertoires, a later analysis counted some 81 million unique TCR beta chains, roughly 11 million of which were shared by at least two donors. A nearest-neighbor algorithm error-corrected the raw reads and collapsed the reads into unique sequences, merging closely related sequences to remove PCR and sequencing errors. CDR3 sequences were aligned to IMGT reference sequences to assign V, D and J gene segments. For a sequence to be retained, at least a six-nucleotide match to both a V gene segment and a J gene segment was required. A rearrangement counted as productive if the CDR3 had no stop codons and remained in frame with V and J, and every other rearrangement counted as non-productive. Following IMGT convention, CDR3 was defined as the stretch from the second conserved V-encoded cysteine to the conserved J-encoded phenylalanine. The earlier analysis of about 610 of the donors excluded any sequence lacking an unambiguous match to a single V gene segment. An earlier analysis of approximately 590 of the donors classified V segments as functional when productive rearrangements were above 56.7% and as segregating when the standard deviation between donors was above 5%. A statistical classification framework was built to diagnose cytomegalovirus status from the catalog of TCR beta chain sequences. In a later analysis, V and J genes were assigned by comparing TCR nucleotide sequences against IMGT/GENE-DB human TR gene sequences. Using the TCRdist pipeline, a later analysis assigned CDR3 sequences along with most-parsimonious VDJ recombination scenarios. In a later analysis, each TCR beta chain was defined by its CDR3 amino acid sequence together with its V-gene family, and reads lacking a unique V-gene family were excluded. In a later analysis, around 600 highly shared, low-generation-probability nucleotide sequences were removed to address suspected cross-contamination and a sequencing artifact. A later analysis calculated a clonal expansion index for each public chain from normalized within-repertoire ranks of inferred template counts. Generation probabilities in a later analysis came from a VDJ recombination model fitted to out-of-frame rearrangements, and those results were checked against IGoR. Hypergeometric tests were used in a later analysis to score TCR-TCR, TCR-HLA and TCR-CMV co-occurrence, with a repertoire-size bias correction applied to the TCR pairs. False discovery rates were estimated in a later analysis by permuting HLA or CMV assignments 20 times. In a later analysis, co-occurring TCRs were grouped with DBSCAN, and TCRdist sequence similarity was added when clustering was performed within HLA-allele-positive subsets. Co-occurrence clustering excluded repertoires with fewer than 30,000 or more than 120,000 public chains, plus five with anomalous nucleotide sharing. TCRdb's version of the immuneACCESS table is confined to in-frame rearrangements and falls short of the full clone set. An unresolved V gene accounts for under half of the shortfall where checked; the remainder is of unknown origin. The V and J calls and clone size were taken over from that table, and D and trimming were inferred from the DNA. For this sample there are fewer than 100,000 clones; more than 75% appear just once. The ten largest make up 3.8% of the sample.

CDR1 and CDR2 (SGHNT, YYREEE) derive from the germline V gene (reference sequence). The CDR3 spans 15 residues, from the cysteine through the phenylalanine. Just the 45-base CDR3 DNA is kept, in frame starting at base 1. Trimming at the junction amounts to 1 base on V and 0 bases on J, and the germline ends lie 10 bases apart. The cohort was made up of roughly 670 healthy bone marrow donors. All cohort members were sampled while nominally healthy, although unrecorded immune exposures were likely present. The donor was CMV seronegative and was included in the group of 352 seronegative cohort members. Each donor provided a peripheral blood sample, and peripheral blood mononuclear cells were used for TCR beta sequencing. Genomic DNA was extracted from the blood cell samples with the Qiagen DNeasy Blood Extraction Kit. Beyond this particular receptor, the publication reports: In both the original and validation cohorts, the classifier was reported to diagnose cytomegalovirus status with high specificity and sensitivity. The sequencing pipeline was judged likely to have produced a cluster of highly shared sequence variants as a technical artifact. Specific HLA alleles were associated with about 17,000 TCR beta sequences at a false discovery rate of 0.05 in a later analysis. A later analysis found that most CMV-associated TCR beta chains appeared HLA-restricted, with HLA associations seemingly driven largely by CMV exposure. Because counts were too low, roughly 18 rarely observed V segments, including chromosome 9 orphons, were left out of the earlier analysis of over 550 of the donors. Some IMGT-functional V segments, including TRBV6-2 and TRBV6-3, could not be told apart with the 87-base-pair reads, so those segments were excluded. Linkage disequilibrium might explain the correlated functional status among segregating V segments, but an unknown experimental factor could not be excluded. While some public TCRs were present in many individuals, most TCR sequences turned up only very rarely across donors. In this cohort, only TCR beta chains were sequenced, and detectable features were limited by the absence of alpha or paired-chain data. An association between a missense DCLRE1C variant and V-gene and J-gene trimming of TCR beta chains was found in a later genetic analysis and replicated in an independent cohort. For the cohort, immune exposure information was limited to CMV serostatus. It was suggested by the authors that the approach could potentially be generalized to other disease states and immunological phenotypes. A later analysis reported that several top co-occurrence clusters appeared linked to parvovirus B19, influenza, CMV and Epstein-Barr virus. A later analysis found that HLA-associated TCR beta chains were more clonally expanded and had lower generation probabilities than equally common non-associated chains. According to a later genetic analysis, donors in an Asian-associated ancestry cluster had fewer N-insertions in productive TCRs than the approximately 670-donor mean. Roughly uniform sequencing depth across donors was assumed in presence/absence analyses, although this assumption may not hold. Because HLA typing was missing for some donors at each locus, association tests included only the typed subset. In the study, 150 to 200 TCR beta chains were listed as associated with cytomegalovirus. In an earlier analysis of fewer than 700 of the donors, most TCR beta V segments appeared in productive rearrangements about 90% or about 30% of the time, broadly matching IMGT annotations. When HLA alleles, especially DR and DQ, strongly co-occurred, attributing TCR associations to individual alleles was difficult. A few of the identified cytomegalovirus-associated TCR beta chains were confirmed in vitro to be specific for cytomegalovirus antigens. In a later analysis, TCR association rates were found to vary across HLA loci, with the most associated TCRs seen for DRB1 alleles and the fewest for HLA-C alleles. A further reported finding was that TCR beta sequences accurately predicted the HLA-A and HLA-B alleles for most subjects in the first cohort.

The receptor's source is a woman aged 40 to 50 in good health and CMV-seronegative. The chain is assembled from TRBV5-4 and TRBJ1-1, with the D gene not confidently named. The sample comprised PBMCs. At the DNA level, the sequence is TGTGCCAGCAGCTTGAGTTGGCCGATGAACACTGAAGCTTTCTTT. It encodes CASSLSWPMNTEAFF.